This T cell receptor (beta chain) was identified in a study of radiotherapy plus CTLA-4 blockade in lung cancer (dated by TCRdb to between 2017 and 2018). In terms of the full investigation: Objective responses occurred in roughly 19% of enrolled patients, and 31% achieved disease control. Overall results and qualifications from the work: After treatment with radiotherapy and ipilimumab, TCR clones that came from tumors expanded in the peripheral blood. The strongest predictors of response were reported to be early dynamic shifts in blood T cell clones along with a rise in serum interferon-beta following radiation.

The study tested focal radiation therapy combined with CTLA-4 blockade (ipilimumab) in patients with chemo-refractory metastatic non-small-cell lung cancer. At the junction V is shortened by 0 bases and J by 6 bases; bases outside the gene matches: 9. Looking up the germline V gene yields CDR1 MGHRA and CDR2 YSYEKL. CDR3 length: 16 amino acids, cysteine to phenylalanine. Only the CDR3 region is kept as DNA, spanning 48 bases read in frame from base 1. Notes on this clone: The antigen it binds to is not known. It has no much larger one-base neighbor in the sample; base qualities were not kept.

Library preparation employed the immunoSEQ multiplex PCR assay. The table was pulled from immuneACCESS by TCRdb, which kept in-frame rearrangements only. Such tables lose some clones; where checked, under half of the loss comes from unresolved V genes, and the rest has no known cause. The sample table holds about 98,000 clones, of which more than 75% were seen once. The top ten clones comprise about 3.5% of the sample. The clonotype was recovered from a human donor with non-small cell lung cancer who had a partial response to radiotherapy plus ipilimumab. Sequenced material: peripheral blood, taken from a patient treated with radiotherapy plus ipilimumab. Here the chain combines TRBV4-1 and TRBJ2-3; 7 nucleotides in the junction match TRBD2. The CDR3 protein: CASSQDQTSAGDTQYF. The bases read TGCGCCAGCAGCCAAGATCAAACTAGCGCCGGGGATACGCAGTATTTT.